What follows are 21 T cell receptor beta chains derived from one specimen sequenced in a study of T cells in localized non-small cell lung cancer. Profiling relied on immunoSEQ multiplex PCR, and the TCRdb table lists in-frame clones only, not all of them. The data contain roughly 2,700 clones, about 32% of them singletons. The starting material was lung tumor tissue, obtained before any cancer treatment. Every receptor here comes from a woman between 35 and 70 years old with stage III lung adenocarcinoma.

In its sample, this clone was seen once. The V call is TRBV29-1, the J call TRBJ1-5; maybe TRBD1 (5 bases). V gave up 5 bases and J gave up 11 bases, with 16 bases separating them. CDR1 and CDR2 (germline): SQVTM, ANQGSEA. This CDR3 region has 12 residues. The CDR3 here is CSVSQGDTSQHF. The CDR3, as DNA: TGCAGCGTTTCCCAAGGGGATACATCCCAGCATTTT.

This clone was detected only a few times. The chain links TRBV11-3 to TRBJ2-1; TRBD2 agrees at 12 bases. The V segment lost 3 bases and the J segment 3 bases; nucleotides outside the gene matches: 6. In germline, CDR1 is SGHNT, CDR2 YENEEA. The CDR3 runs 17 residues. The CDR3 loop is CASSLGPTSGGYNEQFF. DNA for the CDR3: TGTGCCAGCAGCTTGGGTCCGACTAGCGGGGGCTACAATGAGCAGTTCTTC.

The chain is built from TRBV19 and TRBJ2-5; 10 bases are shared with TRBD1. Germline V gives CDR1 LNHDA, CDR2 SQIVND (reference sequence). Trimming removed 6 bases from V and 5 bases from J; junction bases left unmatched: 6. The CDR3 length is 14 residues. For the CDR3, the DNA is TGTGCCAGTAGGCTGACAGGGGGCAGCGAGACCCAGTACTTC. Translating it yields CASRLTGGSETQYF. Using reference TRBV19 and TRBJ2-5 for the parts outside the CDR3, the full variable domain is DGGITQSPKYLFRKEGQNVTLSCEQNLNHDAMYWYRQDPGQGLRLIYYSQIVNDFQKGDIAEGYSVSREKKESFPLTVTSAQKNPTAFYLCASRLTGGSETQYFGPGTRLLVL.

In its sample, this clone was seen a few times. The chain recombines TRBV28 with TRBJ2-2; tentative D call: TRBD2 (6 bases). The CDR3 is 15 amino acids. V lost 3 bases, J lost 9 bases, and 17 bases lay in between. Germline lookup yields CDR1 MDHEN and CDR2 SYDVKM. This chain's CDR3 is CASSLAGSPPRELFF. CDR3 sequence (DNA): TGTGCCAGCAGTTTGGCGGGATCACCACCACGGGAGCTGTTTTTT.

This clone is medium-sized within its sample. The chain couples TRBV28 to TRBJ1-2, with 8 nucleotides matching TRBD1. The CDR3 is 17 amino acids. With V trimmed by 0 bases and J by 7 bases, 13 bases remained unmatched. Germline V CDR1 and CDR2: MDHEN, SYDVKM. The CDR3 DNA is TGTGCCAGCAGTTTATGGACGGCCCAGACAGGGGATGTTGGCTACACCTTC. It yields the protein CASSLWTAQTGDVGYTF.

This clone was seen more than once but under ten times. The J gene is TRBJ2-1, the V gene TRBV11-3; TRBD2 is a possible D gene (5 bases). The germline V gene has CDR1 SGHNT and CDR2 YENEEA. Deletions cut 1 base from V and 3 bases from J, with 10 bases between. The CDR3 length is 15 residues. The CDR3 reads CASSLGGGLYNEQFF. CDR3 nucleotides: TGTGCCAGCAGCTTAGGCGGAGGCCTCTACAATGAGCAGTTCTTC.

This clone has a single count. J is TRBJ2-3 and V is TRBV10-2; unclear D gene. CDR1 is WSHSY and CDR2 is SAAADI in the germline V gene. Trimming shortened V by 3 bases and J by 4 bases, and 11 bases separated the two germline ends. The CDR3 loop spans 14 amino acids. CDR3 sequence (DNA): TGCGCCAGCAGTGACAGCGTAACCCCAGATACGCAGTATTTT. Protein product: CASSDSVTPDTQYF.

This clone is large (0.1 to 1%) within its sample. CDR3 DNA sequence: TGTGCCAGCAGCTTGGGGGGGGAGGAGCTGAACACTGAAGCTTTCTTT. This translates into CASSLGGEELNTEAFF. The rearrangement links TRBV11-3 to TRBJ1-1; D perhaps matches TRBD1 (5 bases). CDR3 length equals 16 residues. The V gene's germline CDR1 is SGHNT and CDR2 YENEEA. V shed 3 bases and J shed 0 bases, with 14 bases lying between them.

This clone was observed a handful of times. The chain combines TRBV4-2 with TRBJ2-2; either TRBD1 or TRBD2 may fit D (5 bases each). V lost 5 bases and J lost 0, with 10 bases in between. In germline, CDR1 is LGHNA, CDR2 YNFKEQ. The CDR3 runs 15 residues. The DNA for the CDR3 is TGTGCCAGCAGCTTTCGAGGGGCGAACACCGGGGAGCTGTTTTTT. Translated, it gives CASSFRGANTGELFF.

This clone turned up a few times. This chain joins TRBV28 and TRBJ2-7; the D gene is possibly TRBD2 (6 bases). Germline V gene sequence: CDR1 MDHEN, CDR2 SYDVKM. The CDR3 has 14 residues. Trimming stripped 2 bases from V and 0 bases from J, with 8 bases between. The DNA for the CDR3 is TGTGCCAGCAGTTTAGGGGGGAGCTCCTACGAGCAGTACTTC. It encodes CASSLGGSSYEQYF.

This clone has a handful of counts. The chain is built from TRBV29-1 and TRBJ1-1; 9 nucleotides line up with TRBD1. The germline gives CDR1 SQVTM, CDR2 ANQGSEA. V lost 7 bases, J lost 1 base, and 16 bases stayed unmatched. CDR3 size: 17 residues. The CDR3 protein is CSAIVPGQGRSNTEAFF. CDR3 nucleotide sequence: TGCAGCGCGATTGTTCCGGGACAGGGTAGGTCGAACACTGAAGCTTTCTTT.

This clone has just a few counts. The V gene is TRBV9, the J gene TRBJ2-2; D remains unclear. The V gene lost 5 bases and the J gene lost 5 bases, with 7 bases spanning the gap. This CDR3 has 12 residues. CDR1 and CDR2 (germline): SGDLS, YYNGEE. The CDR3 loop is CASSRETGELFF. The CDR3 nucleotides read TGTGCCAGCAGTCGCGAGACCGGGGAGCTGTTTTTT.

The rearrangement links TRBV18 to TRBJ2-1, with D possibly being TRBD1 (6 bases). The ends were cut back, 3 bases at V and 4 bases at J, with 13 bases in the middle. Germline assignment: CDR1 KGHSH and CDR2 LQKENI. This CDR3 is 15 amino acids long. This chain's CDR3 is CASSPDQGQYNEQFF. The CDR3 DNA reads TGTGCCAGCTCACCTGACCAGGGGCAGTACAATGAGCAGTTCTTC.

This sequence joins TRBV5-1 and TRBJ1-2; tentative D call: TRBD1 (6 bases). This CDR3 region has 15 residues. Germline CDR1 and CDR2: SGHRS and YFSETQ. V lost 2 bases, J lost 8 bases, and 19 bases lay in between. CDR3 protein: CASSLDPGESKGYTF. DNA for the CDR3: TGCGCCAGCAGCTTAGATCCAGGGGAGTCGAAGGGCTACACCTTC.

The chain links TRBV11-3 to TRBJ1-2; 8 bases line up with TRBD1. The ends lost 4 bases at V and 4 bases at J; junction bases unmatched: 8. CDR1 is SGHNT, CDR2 YENEEA, per germline. The CDR3 contains 15 residues. The CDR3 DNA reads TGTGCCAGCAGCTCCCCGGACAGGGAAGGCTATGGCTACACCTTC. Protein: CASSSPDREGYGYTF.

This clone appeared a few times. The chain carries TRBV6-8 and TRBJ1-1; TRBD1 agrees at 10 bases. Germline V lookup: CDR1 MNHGY, CDR2 SAAAGT. Trimming cost V 10 bases and J 5 bases; bases outside gene matches: 10. This CDR3 region has 14 residues. CDR3 in amino acids: CAIRGQGSGTEAFF. As DNA, the CDR3 is TGTGCCATCAGGGGACAGGGGTCGGGAACTGAAGCTTTCTTT.

This clone was seen a single time. This chain uses TRBV19 with TRBJ2-2; D assignment may be TRBD1 or TRBD2 (5 bases each). This CDR3 is 15 amino acids long. Germline V CDR1 and CDR2: LNHDA, SQIVND (reference sequence). Trimming removed 11 bases at V and 0 bases at J, with 16 bases between. CDR3 coding DNA: TGTGCCTCCCAGGGTGGGGGAACGAACACCGGGGAGCTGTTTTTT. Amino acids: CASQGGGTNTGELFF.

CDR3 sequence: CASSPSPGGGQETQYF. CDR3 in DNA: TGTGCCAGCTCACCATCTCCCGGGGGGGGTCAAGAGACCCAGTACTTC. The chain combines TRBV18 with TRBJ2-5; 8 positions agree with TRBD2. This CDR3 spans 16 amino acids. Germline assignment: CDR1 KGHSH and CDR2 LQKENI. With 2 bases clipped from V and 2 bases from J, the junction kept 7 bases outside the gene matches.

The sample holds a few counts of this clone. The chain has TRBV9 and TRBJ2-1; tentative D call: TRBD2 (7 bases). The CDR3 is 20 residues long. Germline loops: CDR1 SGDLS, CDR2 YYNGEE. V was trimmed by 2 bases and J by 2 bases, leaving 26 bases between them. The CDR3 bases are TGTGCCAGCAGCGTTAGAGGGGGGGACCTGGCTTACCCGACCTACAATGAGCAGTTCTTC. This encodes CASSVRGGDLAYPTYNEQFF.

This clone is medium-sized within its sample. This chain links TRBV11-3 with TRBJ2-3; 7 nucleotides agree with TRBD1. Trimming at V came to 5 bases and at J to 2 bases, leaving 7 bases not matched to a gene. CDR1 and CDR2 (germline): SGHNT, YENEEA. The CDR3 is 15 amino acids. The CDR3 protein is CASSLRTGNTDTQYF. CDR3 coding DNA: TGTGCCAGCAGCCTCCGGACAGGCAACACAGATACGCAGTATTTT.

The rearrangement links TRBV6-8 to TRBJ1-1; tentatively, D is TRBD1 (5 bases). The CDR3 sequence is 14 residues long. The V end lost 0 bases, the J end lost 4 bases, and 9 bases lay between the germline ends. Germline assignment: CDR1 MNHGY and CDR2 SAAAGT. Here the CDR3 reads CASSYSLGGTEAFF. The CDR3 coding sequence is TGTGCCAGCAGTTACTCATTGGGGGGCACTGAAGCTTTCTTT.